The 25 T cell receptor beta chains listed next were all sequenced from one sample in a study of T-cell memory formation after mild COVID-19. TCRdb processed the 5' RACE reads anew with MiXCR; each CDR3 protein has one entry. Among 40,000 to 60,000 distinct CDR3 sequences, 25% to 30% were seen once, and the ten largest hold about 39%. Input material: PBMCs or a T cell subset sorted from them (not recorded which). These receptors were obtained from a man aged 18 to 29 who had mild COVID-19 (a few samples of this study predate the infection). Cell type and time point are not known.

The rearrangement links TRBV6-5 to TRBJ1-1, with TRBD1 as a possible D gene (5 bases). CDR1 and CDR2 (germline): MNHEY, SVGAGI. The CDR3 spans 12 residues. V was clipped by 2 bases and J by 5 bases, with 6 bases between them. As DNA, the CDR3 is TGTGCCAGCAGTTACGGGGCGACTGAAGCTTTCTTT. Its translation: CASSYGATEAFF.

The rearrangement uses TRBV4-1 and TRBJ2-3; D ambiguous. The CDR3 has 16 amino acids. Trimming stripped 1 base from V and 4 bases from J, with 15 bases between. Looked up from germline, CDR1 is MGHRA and CDR2 is YSYEKL. The CDR3 DNA sequence: TGCGCCAGCAGCCAAGGATACCGAGCTTTTGCAGATACGCAGTATTTT. Residues: CASSQGYRAFADTQYF.

The table lists this clonotype with a few counts. The chain recombines TRBV12-3 or TRBV12-4 with TRBJ1-4; a weak D match, TRBD1 (6 bases). The length of the CDR3 is 13 residues. V lost 3 bases and J lost 6, with 8 bases in between. The CDR3, as DNA: TGTGCCAGCAGTTTGGGGGCAGATGAAAAACTGTTTTTT. This sequence encodes CASSLGADEKLFF.

This clonotype was seen only a few times. The chain joins TRBV12-3 or TRBV12-4 to TRBJ2-5; 8 bases map to TRBD1. The J segment lost 5 bases and the V segment lost 3 bases, leaving 8 bases of the junction unmatched. This CDR3 region has 15 residues. CDR3 bases: TGTGCCAGCAGTTTCCTGACAGGGGCCGGGGAGACCCAGTACTTC. This sequence encodes CASSFLTGAGETQYF.

The V call is TRBV11-2, the J call TRBJ2-5, with D unresolved. V gave up 5 bases and J gave up 0 bases, with 10 bases separating them. This CDR3 is 14 amino acids long. Germline V gene data show CDR1 as SGHAT and CDR2 as FQNNGV. The CDR3 DNA is TGTGCCAGCAGCCGTACTACGAACCAAGAGACCCAGTACTTC. Amino acid sequence: CASSRTTNQETQYF.

V usage is TRBV5-6 and J usage is TRBJ2-1; D is possibly TRBD1 (6 bases). Trimming shortened V by 2 bases and J by 0 bases, and 21 bases separated the two germline ends. CDR1 is SGHDT and CDR2 is YYEEEE in the germline V gene. This CDR3 contains 19 residues. This chain's CDR3 is CASSLTGIRRQTSYNEQFF. CDR3 DNA: TGTGCCAGCAGCTTAACAGGGATTAGGCGACAAACCTCCTACAATGAGCAGTTCTTC.

Only a few counts were recorded for this clonotype. The chain is built from TRBV7-9 and TRBJ2-3, with D perhaps matching TRBD2 (5 bases). Germline V lookup: CDR1 SEHNR, CDR2 FQNEAQ (reference sequence). The CDR3 has 14 residues. Trimming took 3 bases from V and 6 from J, leaving 13 bases between them. The CDR3 DNA reads TGTGCCAGCAGCTTTAGGCAGGAGGACGATACGCAGTATTTT. Protein sequence: CASSFRQEDDTQYF.

This clonotype was seen a handful of times. The rearrangement links TRBV7-9 to TRBJ2-2; 10 bases align to TRBD1. V shed 4 bases and J 7 bases; nucleotides not matched to a gene: 6. The CDR3 loop spans 15 amino acids. Germline V gives CDR1 SEHNR, CDR2 FQNEAQ (reference sequence). CDR3: CASSSGTGDIGELFF. The CDR3 coding sequence is TGTGCCAGCAGCTCCGGGACAGGGGACATCGGGGAGCTGTTTTTT.

The chain carries TRBV20-1 and TRBJ1-2, with a possible D match to TRBD1 (5 bases). Looked up from germline, CDR1 is DFQATT and CDR2 is SNEGSKA (reference sequence). The CDR3 has 14 amino acids. The V end was cut by 3 bases, the J end by 0 bases, with 11 bases between. The CDR3 loop is CSARGQDTNYGYTF. The CDR3 DNA follows: TGCAGTGCTAGGGGGCAGGATACTAACTATGGCTACACCTTC.

The V and J genes are TRBV7-7 and TRBJ2-2; possibly TRBD1 for D (5 bases). Trimming left V 8 bases short and J 4 bases short, with 11 bases between. The CDR3 contains 13 residues. Germline V gene sequence: CDR1 SSHAT, CDR2 FNYEAQ (reference sequence). CDR3 bases: TGTGCCAGCCGGCTAGGGGTCACCGGGGAGCTGTTTTTT. This encodes CASRLGVTGELFF.

Only a few counts were recorded for this clonotype. The chain combines TRBV12-3 or TRBV12-4 with TRBJ2-3; D call uncertain. CDR3 length: 14 amino acids. V lost 5 bases to trimming and J lost 3 bases, with 12 bases between them. This chain's CDR3 is CASSAETRTDTQYF. DNA of the CDR3: TGTGCCAGCAGTGCTGAAACACGGACAGATACGCAGTATTTT.

The chain recombines TRBV5-4 with TRBJ2-7; a possible D gene is TRBD1 (6 bases). Deletions cut 5 bases from V and 1 base from J, with 13 bases between. The CDR3 covers 14 residues. Per the germline V gene, CDR1 is SGHNT and CDR2 is YYREEE (reference sequence). This CDR3 reads CASRGSDSSYEQYF. CDR3 DNA: TGTGCCAGCAGAGGCTCGGACAGTTCCTACGAGCAGTACTTC.

The V and J genes are TRBV6-5 and TRBJ2-3, with 8 bases that match TRBD2. J was trimmed by 2 bases and V by 4 bases; bases with no gene match: 5. Germline V gene lookup returns CDR1 MNHEY and CDR2 SVGAGI. The CDR3 is 15 amino acids. The CDR3 loop is CASSSGGALTDTQYF. The CDR3, as DNA: TGTGCCAGCAGTTCCGGGGGGGCCCTCACAGATACGCAGTATTTT.

The genes are TRBV7-6 and TRBJ2-6; no clear D gene. Trimming left V 2 bases short and J 0 bases short, with 8 bases between. Per the germline V gene, CDR1 is SGHVS and CDR2 is FNYEAQ. The CDR3 runs 16 residues. This CDR3 is CASSLSASSGANVLTF. CDR3 nucleotides: TGTGCCAGCAGCTTATCAGCATCCTCTGGGGCCAACGTCCTGACTTTC.

This clonotype was detected a few times. This sequence joins TRBV3-1 and TRBJ2-1, with TRBD2 matching 8 bases. This CDR3 contains 17 residues. The V segment lost 0 bases and the J segment 2 bases; nucleotides outside the gene matches: 6. Germline values: CDR1 LGHDT, CDR2 YNNKEL (reference sequence). The CDR3 loop is CASSQDWRAGAYNEQFF. Here the CDR3 DNA reads TGTGCCAGCAGCCAAGATTGGAGAGCGGGGGCCTACAATGAGCAGTTCTTC.

The gene calls are TRBV4-3 and TRBJ1-4, with D possibly being TRBD1 (5 bases). Germline CDR1 LGHNA, CDR2 YSLEER. The V end lost 4 bases, the J end lost 0 bases, and 6 bases lay between the germline ends. The CDR3 sequence is 14 residues long. Written as DNA, the CDR3 is TGCGCCAGCAGCCCGGGGGCAACTAATGAAAAACTGTTTTTT. Translation gives CASSPGATNEKLFF.

The chain is built from TRBV7-9 and TRBJ2-5; weak D call: TRBD1 (5 bases). The V end lost 4 bases, the J end lost 1 base, and 10 bases lay between the germline ends. Germline CDR1 is SEHNR and CDR2 is FQNEAQ (reference sequence). The CDR3 sequence is 14 residues long. CDR3 DNA sequence: TGTGCCAGCAGCTACGACAGTTTCCAAGAGACCCAGTACTTC. Amino acids: CASSYDSFQETQYF.

The gene calls are TRBV12-5 and TRBJ1-5; 7 bases match TRBD1. The CDR3 covers 13 residues. The trim removed 3 bases at V and 11 bases at J, leaving 7 bases unmatched. The V gene's germline CDR1 is LGHNT and CDR2 FRNRAP. CDR3 in DNA: TGTGCTAGTGGTTTCCAGGGGGGACCGTCCCAGCATTTT. It yields the protein CASGFQGGPSQHF.

Comments on this clonotype: The junction differs from germline at one of its ends, possibly a read error. The rearrangement uses TRBV7-7 and TRBJ1-4; D perhaps matches TRBD1 (6 bases). The germline V gene encodes CDR1 SSHAT and CDR2 FNYEAQ (reference sequence). This CDR3 comprises 15 residues. The DNA of the CDR3 is TGTGCTAGCAGCCCTGGACAGACAACTAATGAAAAACTGTTTTTT. It translates to CASSPGQTTNEKLFF.

This clonotype was seen a few times. The chain is built from TRBV4-1 and TRBJ2-2; D is uncertain. CDR3 length: 14 amino acids. Between the trimmed V and J ends, which lost 5 bases and 0 bases, there was a span of 7 bases. Germline values: CDR1 MGHRA, CDR2 YSYEKL. The CDR3 region is CASSTRSNTGELFF. CDR3 bases: TGCGCCAGCAGCACCCGATCGAACACCGGGGAGCTGTTTTTT.

The rearrangement links TRBV7-9 to TRBJ1-1; the D gene is possibly TRBD1 (5 bases). The CDR3 is 12 residues long. Germline-derived CDR1 and CDR2 are SEHNR and FQNEAQ (reference sequence). Trimming took off 5 bases at V and 7 bases at J, with 11 bases between the two ends. CDR3 sequence: CASSPPGLEAFF. CDR3 nucleotide sequence: TGTGCCAGCAGCCCCCCGGGGCTTGAAGCTTTCTTT. The variable domain in full, with the rest retrieved from reference TRBV7-9 and TRBJ1-1, is DTGVSQNPRHKITKRGQNVTFRCDPISEHNRLYWYRQTLGQGPEFLTYFQNEAQLEKSRLLSDRFSAERPKGSFSTLEIQRTEQGDSAMYLCASSPPGLEAFFGQGTRLTVV.

The chain couples TRBV5-1 to TRBJ2-5; 8 nucleotides align to TRBD1. The V and J ends lost 4 bases and 4 bases, in that order; junction bases with no gene match: 6. This CDR3 region has 14 residues. In germline, CDR1 is SGHRS, CDR2 YFSETQ. In DNA form, the CDR3 reads TGCGCCAGCAGCACCGGACAGGGACGAGAGACCCAGTACTTC. Translated, it gives CASSTGQGRETQYF.

In its sample, this clonotype was seen many times. The J gene is TRBJ2-7, the V gene TRBV12-3 or TRBV12-4; possible D gene TRBD1, 6 bases. This CDR3 is built from 10 residues. V lost 8 bases, J lost 5 bases, and 7 bases lay in between. CDR3 nucleotide sequence: TGTGCCAGCGGGGACAACGAGCAGTACTTC. It translates to CASGDNEQYF.

Only a few counts were recorded for this clonotype. The gene calls are TRBV7-8 and TRBJ2-7, with D possibly being TRBD2 (6 bases). There are 16 residues in the CDR3. The germline V gene encodes CDR1 SGHVS and CDR2 FQNEAQ. Between the trimmed V and J ends, which lost 3 bases and 1 base, there was a span of 16 bases. CDR3 amino acids: CASSLGILGGSYEQYV. Written as DNA, the CDR3 is TGTGCCAGCAGCTTGGGGATTTTGGGGGGATCCTACGAGCAGTACGTC.

This chain connects TRBV27 to TRBJ2-5; D is ambiguous. CDR3 length: 15 residues. Trimming took 2 bases from V and 1 from J, leaving 11 bases between them. Germline V gene sequence: CDR1 MNHEY, CDR2 SMNVEV (reference sequence). In DNA form, the CDR3 reads TGTGCCAGCAGTTTAGGCACCAACTCCCAAGAGACCCAGTACTTC. This sequence encodes CASSLGTNSQETQYF.